A selection of T cell receptor beta chains follows, all from one sample in a study of T cell changes during pregnancy in multiple sclerosis. Measured with immunoSEQ multiplex PCR; TCRdb has only the in-frame clones, and not every one. The sample contains roughly 80,000 clones, under 95% of which appear only once. Sample: peripheral blood, taken before pregnancy. These receptors were collected from a female donor with multiple sclerosis, enrolled in a pregnancy study. The CDR3 runs from the conserved cysteine through the conserved F or W. D genes are given only for firm matches. Rows may omit the clone size; those that give it use once, few, many or a size class.

j_call d_call v_call clone_size cdr3_aa cdr3_nt
TRBJ2-7 NA TRBV29-1 NA CSVEVRVPCPYEQYF TGCAGCGTTGAGGTCAGGGTTCCCTGTCCCTACGAGCAGTACTTC
TRBJ2-2 NA TRBV4-3 NA CASSHSPGRNTGELFF TGCGCCAGCAGCCACTCCCCGGGGAGGAACACCGGGGAGCTGTTTTTT
TRBJ2-7 NA TRBV28 NA CASSLRLAEQYF TGTGCCAGCAGTTTGAGGCTAGCGGAGCAGTACTTC
TRBJ1-3 TRBD1 TRBV4-2 NA CASSPGQSGNTIYF TGTGCCAGCAGCCCGGGACAGTCTGGAAACACCATATATTTT
TRBJ2-1 NA TRBV5-1 once CASSEGVSYNEQFF TGCGCCAGCAGCGAGGGAGTCTCTTACAATGAGCAGTTCTTC
TRBJ2-5 TRBD2 TRBV27 NA CASSSSTGLAGKLRFEYF TGTGCCAGCAGTTCATCAACGGGACTAGCGGGTAAACTCCGCTTCGAGTACTTC
TRBJ2-5 NA TRBV29-1 NA CSVPPQNHAQETQYF TGCAGCGTTCCCCCACAGAACCACGCACAAGAGACCCAGTACTTC
TRBJ2-1 NA TRBV6-5 NA CASTLPSSDEQFF TGTGCCAGCACCCTACCTAGTTCCGATGAGCAGTTCTTC
TRBJ1-1 TRBD1 TRBV19 few CASTRDRGQTEAFF TGTGCCAGTACTCGGGACAGGGGGCAAACTGAAGCTTTCTTT
TRBJ2-5 NA TRBV2 NA CASSRAEQETQYF TGTGCCAGCAGCAGGGCAGAACAAGAGACCCAGTACTTC
TRBJ2-5 TRBD1 TRBV28 NA CASSTGTGGAETQYF TGTGCCAGCAGCACAGGCACAGGGGGCGCAGAGACCCAGTACTTC
TRBJ1-2 TRBD1 TRBV7-2 NA CASSLRTGGANYGYTF TGTGCCAGCAGCCTAAGGACAGGGGGGGCGAACTATGGCTACACCTTC
TRBJ1-4 NA TRBV7-9 NA CASSLTGNEKLFF TGTGCCAGCAGCTTAACCGGGAATGAAAAACTGTTTTTT
TRBJ2-7 NA TRBV19 NA CASSSGDEQYF TGTGCCAGTAGTTCAGGGGACGAGCAGTACTTC
TRBJ2-2 NA TRBV7-2 NA CASSFSFGSGELFF TGTGCCAGCAGCTTCTCTTTCGGGAGCGGGGAGCTGTTTTTT
TRBJ2-1 TRBD1 TRBV5-1 NA CASSLGTGPLVEQFF TGCGCCAGCAGCTTGGGGACAGGGCCTTTGGTTGAGCAGTTCTTC
TRBJ2-3 NA TRBV5-1 NA CASSLASLNTDTQYF TGCGCCAGCAGCTTGGCGTCCCTAAACACAGATACGCAGTATTTT
TRBJ1-4 NA TRBV30 NA CAWSVSGGIGEKLFF TGTGCCTGGAGTGTATCGGGGGGGATTGGGGAAAAACTGTTTTTT
TRBJ2-7 TRBD1 TRBV7-9 NA CASNPVDRGLNEQYF TGTGCCAGCAACCCCGTAGACAGGGGATTGAACGAGCAGTACTTC
TRBJ1-2 NA TRBV14 NA CASSWESGFSGYTF TGTGCCAGCAGCTGGGAGTCCGGGTTCAGTGGCTACACCTTC
TRBJ1-3 TRBD1 TRBV10-3 NA CAISEDRGGNTIYF TGTGCCATCAGTGAGGACAGGGGTGGGAACACCATATATTTT
TRBJ2-5 TRBD2 TRBV15 NA CATSLDVSGSGTQYF TGTGCCACCAGCTTAGACGTTAGCGGGAGTGGGACCCAGTACTTC
TRBJ1-5 TRBD1 TRBV7-9 once CASSRGPDRGNQPQHF TGTGCCAGCAGCCGAGGTCCCGACAGGGGGAATCAGCCCCAGCATTTT
TRBJ2-3 NA TRBV6-6 NA CASSFIPRTSTDTQYF TGTGCCAGCAGTTTTATCCCCCGGACTAGCACAGATACGCAGTATTTT
TRBJ1-1 NA TRBV28 NA CASSSLLLDSPTEAFF TGTGCCAGCAGTTCGCTTCTTTTGGACAGTCCAACTGAAGCTTTCTTT
TRBJ1-1 NA TRBV2 NA CASSVDPGTEAFF TGTGCCAGCAGTGTTGACCCGGGAACTGAAGCTTTCTTT
TRBJ2-1 TRBD1 TRBV10-3 NA CAISRTRSGQGGDNEQFF TGTGCCATCAGCCGAACGCGCTCCGGACAGGGAGGAGACAATGAGCAGTTCTTC
TRBJ2-1 NA TRBV19 NA CASSSRAGIYNEQFF TGTGCCAGTAGTAGTCGAGCGGGCATCTACAATGAGCAGTTCTTC
TRBJ1-2 NA TRBV28 NA CASSSQGKGYTF TGTGCCAGCAGTTCACAGGGAAAGGGCTACACCTTC
TRBJ1-1 NA TRBV29-1 NA CSVERQVNTEAFF TGCAGCGTTGAGCGCCAGGTGAACACTGAAGCTTTCTTT
TRBJ2-1 NA TRBV27 NA CASSPSGLYNEQFF TGTGCCAGCAGCCCCTCGGGTCTTTACAATGAGCAGTTCTTC
TRBJ1-1 NA TRBV2 NA CASSEPGREAFF TGTGCCAGCAGTGAACCCGGGAGAGAAGCTTTCTTT
TRBJ2-7 TRBD2 TRBV27 NA CASSPILTSGILYEQYF TGTGCCAGCAGTCCAATCCTGACTAGCGGGATCCTCTACGAGCAGTACTTC
TRBJ2-1 NA TRBV29-1 NA CSVFFQFSYNEQFF TGCAGCGTATTTTTCCAGTTCTCCTACAATGAGCAGTTCTTC
TRBJ2-7 TRBD1 TRBV4-1 NA CASSQGGGGQGSYEQYF TGCGCCAGCAGCCAAGGAGGCGGGGGACAGGGCTCCTACGAGCAGTACTTC
TRBJ2-7 TRBD1 TRBV28 once CASTTFPGTAVEDEQYF TGTGCCAGCACCACCTTCCCCGGGACAGCGGTTGAGGACGAGCAGTACTTC
TRBJ2-6 TRBD1 TRBV7-9 NA CLGTGSDGANVLTF TGCCTGGGGACAGGGTCGGATGGGGCCAACGTCCTGACTTTC
TRBJ1-5 NA TRBV19 NA CASSFGNSNQPQHF TGTGCCAGTAGTTTCGGGAATAGCAATCAGCCCCAGCATTTT
TRBJ2-3 TRBD1 TRBV19 NA CASRQGATRTDTQYF TGTGCCAGTAGGCAGGGGGCGACCCGCACAGATACGCAGTATTTT
TRBJ2-7 NA TRBV5-8 NA CASSEPGISYEQYF TGTGCCAGCAGCGAGCCGGGGATCTCCTACGAGCAGTACTTC
TRBJ2-7 NA TRBV25-1 NA CASQGWGYYEQYF TGTGCCAGTCAGGGTTGGGGATACTACGAGCAGTACTTC
TRBJ2-3 NA TRBV2 NA CASSEALSLGPSTDTQYF TGTGCCAGCAGTGAAGCGCTAAGTCTGGGGCCTTCCACAGATACGCAGTATTTT
TRBJ1-5 TRBD1 TRBV28 NA CASSNRDRNQPQHF TGTGCCAGCAGTAACCGGGACAGAAATCAGCCCCAGCATTTT
TRBJ2-3 TRBD1 TRBV13 NA CASSRDRGHTDTQYF TGTGCCAGCAGCCGCGACAGGGGCCACACAGATACGCAGTATTTT
TRBJ2-4 TRBD1 TRBV28 NA CASSFMRPPGTGGSSLAKNIQYF TGTGCCAGCAGTTTTATGCGGCCCCCCGGGACAGGGGGCTCCTCGCTAGCCAAAAACATTCAGTACTTC
TRBJ2-5 NA TRBV5-6 NA CASSLEGWGAETQYF TGTGCCAGCAGCTTAGAGGGCTGGGGAGCGGAGACCCAGTACTTC
TRBJ1-5 NA TRBV19 NA CASSIAGVSNQPQHF TGTGCCAGTAGTATAGCGGGAGTTAGCAATCAGCCCCAGCATTTT
TRBJ2-1 NA TRBV11-3 NA CASSSSGDNEQFF TGTGCCAGCAGCTCCTCAGGGGACAATGAGCAGTTCTTC
TRBJ1-5 NA TRBV6-1 NA CASSERRGAIQPQHF TGTGCCAGCAGTGAAAGGAGGGGTGCAATTCAGCCCCAGCATTTT
TRBJ1-2 NA TRBV25-1 NA CASSDAGRLYGYTF TGTGCCAGCAGTGATGCAGGGCGACTCTATGGCTACACCTTC
TRBJ2-5 NA TRBV7-2 NA CASSLGTVQETQYF TGTGCCAGCAGCTTAGGGACAGTGCAAGAGACCCAGTACTTC
TRBJ1-4 TRBD1 TRBV5-1 NA CASSLGDRVGSTNEKLFF TGCGCCAGCAGCTTGGGCGACAGGGTGGGGTCTACTAATGAAAAACTGTTTTTT
TRBJ1-2 TRBD1 TRBV28 NA CASSPWDSSNYGYTF TGTGCCAGCAGTCCCTGGGACAGCTCTAACTATGGCTACACCTTC
TRBJ2-7 NA TRBV19 NA CASSITVDYEQYF TGTGCCAGTAGTATAACGGTCGACTACGAGCAGTACTTC
TRBJ2-7 TRBD2 TRBV28 NA CAGRGLANYEQYF TGTGCCGGCCGGGGACTAGCGAACTACGAGCAGTACTTC